This is a list of T cell receptor beta chains from one sample in a study of neoadjuvant anti-PD-1 for oral cavity cancer. Profiled with immunoSEQ multiplex PCR; TCRdb holds only in-frame clones, not every one. Among under 85,000 clones listed, 84% were seen once. This sample comprised PBMCs, obtained before nivolumab (anti-PD-1) treatment. All receptors derive from a person aged 40 to 85 with oral cavity squamous cell carcinoma. Each CDR3 is given with its conserved first and last residue. D genes are given only for firm matches. Clone sizes are given selectively: once, few, many, or a class where the clone is expanded.

cdr3_aa cdr3_nt d_call clone_size j_call v_call
CASREVTGLGEQYF TGTGCCAGCAGGGAGGTAACGGGGTTGGGCGAGCAGTACTTC . . TRBJ2-7 TRBV2
CASKLGGPTYNEQFF TGTGCCAGCAAGTTAGGAGGGCCAACCTACAATGAGCAGTTCTTC . . TRBJ2-1 TRBV6-1
CASSQGGAGYGYTF TGTGCCAGCAGCCAAGGGGGGGCAGGGTATGGCTACACCTTC . . TRBJ1-2 TRBV4-2
CSVEWLAVPYEQYF TGCAGCGTTGAGTGGCTAGCGGTACCCTACGAGCAGTACTTC TRBD2 . TRBJ2-7 TRBV29-1
CASNTVRDTEAFF TGTGCCAGCAATACAGTAAGGGACACTGAAGCTTTCTTT . . TRBJ1-1 TRBV6-5
CSSQSTSGKADTQYF TGCAGCTCCCAGTCGACTAGCGGGAAAGCAGATACGCAGTATTTT TRBD2 many TRBJ2-3 TRBV29-1
CASSLGQGRRTYEQYF TGCGCCAGCAGCTTGGGACAGGGGAGAAGGACCTACGAGCAGTACTTC TRBD1 . TRBJ2-7 TRBV5-1
CASSQRWTGRPYEQYF TGTGCCAGCAGTCAACGTTGGACAGGGAGACCCTACGAGCAGTACTTC TRBD1 . TRBJ2-7 TRBV28
CASSSSRDSPQHF TGTGCCAGCTCCTCCTCGCGGGACTCACCCCAGCATTTT . few TRBJ1-5 TRBV18
CASDGLAGGFSYEQYF TGTGCCAGCGACGGGCTAGCGGGAGGTTTCTCCTACGAGCAGTACTTC TRBD2 . TRBJ2-7 TRBV28
CASSVELGTSGRRDTGELFF TGTGCCAGCAGCGTAGAACTCGGGACTAGCGGGAGGAGGGACACCGGGGAGCTGTTTTTT TRBD2 . TRBJ2-2 TRBV9
CASSTSGSTDTQYF TGTGCCAGCAGCACTAGCGGGAGCACAGATACGCAGTATTTT TRBD2 . TRBJ2-3 TRBV11-3
CASSKEGAGSGYQPQHF TGTGCCAGCAGCAAAGAAGGCGCAGGGTCCGGGTATCAGCCCCAGCATTTT . . TRBJ1-5 TRBV21-1
CAWGRGYFTDTQYF TGTGCCTGGGGACGGGGGTATTTCACAGATACGCAGTATTTT . . TRBJ2-3 TRBV30
CASSLALRAGTYNEQFF TGCGCCAGCAGCTTGGCCCTTAGGGCAGGCACCTACAATGAGCAGTTCTTC . . TRBJ2-1 TRBV5-1
CASSGQTSGIGGGQFF TGTGCCAGCAGCGGCCAGACTAGCGGGATCGGGGGCGGGCAGTTCTTC TRBD2 . TRBJ2-1 TRBV6-4
CASSLGQRGSGNTIYF TGCGCCAGCAGCTTGGGTCAGCGGGGCTCTGGAAACACCATATATTTT . . TRBJ1-3 TRBV5-1
CAIRRRDYNEQFF TGTGCCATCCGGCGCAGGGACTACAATGAGCAGTTCTTC . . TRBJ2-1 TRBV6-4
CASRIGRGGDTQYF TGTGCCAGCAGAATCGGGAGGGGAGGAGATACGCAGTATTTT TRBD2 . TRBJ2-3 TRBV6-5
CASSFWGQSNEKLFF TGTGCCAGCAGTTTCTGGGGACAGTCTAATGAAAAACTGTTTTTT TRBD1 . TRBJ1-4 TRBV27
CASMGTGVQETQYF TGTGCCAGCATGGGGACAGGGGTACAAGAGACCCAGTACTTC TRBD1 . TRBJ2-5 TRBV28
CASRVGQGVKNTEAFF TGTGCCAGCAGGGTAGGGCAGGGGGTGAAGAACACTGAAGCTTTCTTT TRBD1 . TRBJ1-1 TRBV5-4
CASSLEGGHEQFF TGTGCCAGCAGCTTAGAAGGGGGCCATGAGCAGTTCTTC TRBD1 few TRBJ2-1 TRBV7-6
CASSLVGVGEQYF TGTGCCAGCAGCTTGGTGGGAGTGGGGGAGCAGTACTTC . . TRBJ2-7 TRBV7-9
CAISDPAQSTDTQYF TGTGCCATCAGTGACCCGGCGCAGAGCACAGATACGCAGTATTTT . . TRBJ2-3 TRBV10-3
CASSTRDSSAYNEQFF TGTGCCAGTAGTACAAGGGACAGTAGCGCCTACAATGAGCAGTTCTTC TRBD1 . TRBJ2-1 TRBV19
CAISEGTDTQYF TGTGCCATCAGTGAGGGCACAGATACGCAGTATTTT . few TRBJ2-3 TRBV10-3
CAWNREGSGNTIYF TGTGCCTGGAACAGGGAAGGGTCTGGAAACACCATATATTTT . . TRBJ1-3 TRBV30
CASSFLLDNNEQFF TGTGCCAGCAGCTTTCTCCTAGATAACAATGAGCAGTTCTTC . . TRBJ2-1 TRBV11-2
CASMAQTRETQYF TGTGCCAGCATGGCACAGACTAGAGAGACCCAGTACTTC . . TRBJ2-5 TRBV2
CAISEQNYGYTF TGTGCCATCAGTGAACAGAACTATGGCTACACCTTC . once TRBJ1-2 TRBV10-3
CASSPGQRFNYGYTF TGTGCCAGCAGCCCGGGACAGCGATTCAACTATGGCTACACCTTC TRBD1 . TRBJ1-2 TRBV7-2
CASSRAYEQYF TGTGCCAGCAGTCGGGCCTACGAGCAGTACTTC . . TRBJ2-7 TRBV11-1
CASSLLGLAGGEQYF TGTGCCAGCAGTTTACTCGGGCTAGCGGGGGGCGAGCAGTACTTC TRBD2 . TRBJ2-7 TRBV27
CAWSIPSQPQHF TGTGCCTGGAGTATACCCAGTCAGCCCCAGCATTTT . . TRBJ1-5 TRBV30
CAWSPLRAYNEQFF TGTGCCTGGAGTCCCCTGCGGGCCTACAATGAGCAGTTCTTC . . TRBJ2-1 TRBV30
CAISEDPLAGYEQYF TGTGCCATCAGTGAGGATCCGCTAGCGGGGTACGAGCAGTACTTC TRBD2 . TRBJ2-7 TRBV10-3
CASSDSYNEKLFF TGTGCCAGCAGTGACAGCTATAATGAAAAACTGTTTTTT . . TRBJ1-4 TRBV6-5
CASSSFTGTFASYEQYF TGTGCCAGCAGCTCATTTACCGGGACTTTCGCCTCCTACGAGCAGTACTTC . . TRBJ2-7 TRBV7-9
CASSFGLGSGYNEQFF TGTGCCAGCAGCTTCGGGCTCGGTAGCGGCTACAATGAGCAGTTCTTC . . TRBJ2-1 TRBV7-9
CASSIRTGGDEQYF TGCGCCAGCAGCATACGGACAGGGGGCGACGAGCAGTACTTC TRBD1 . TRBJ2-7 TRBV5-1
CARSLGAGIEETQYF TGTGCCAGAAGCTTGGGAGCGGGGATTGAAGAGACCCAGTACTTC TRBD2 . TRBJ2-5 TRBV5-3
CASSLDPNSYEQYF TGCGCCAGCAGCTTGGACCCCAACTCCTACGAGCAGTACTTC . . TRBJ2-7 TRBV5-1
CASSSGLAGDQFAQFF TGCGCCAGCAGCTCGGGACTAGCGGGAGACCAGTTCGCGCAGTTCTTC TRBD2 once TRBJ2-1 TRBV5-1
CASSDRGLAANEQFF TGCGCCAGCAGTGACAGGGGACTAGCGGCAAATGAGCAGTTCTTC TRBD2 . TRBJ2-1 TRBV10-2
CAGSSGAGNTIYF TGTGCCGGATCAAGTGGGGCTGGAAACACCATATATTTT . . TRBJ1-3 TRBV6-6
CASSDPTGYGYTF TGTGCCAGCAGTGATCCCACTGGCTATGGCTACACCTTC . . TRBJ1-2 TRBV6-1
CASSEPGATNTGELFF TGTGCCAGCAGCGAGCCAGGGGCGACGAACACCGGGGAGCTGTTTTTT . . TRBJ2-2 TRBV9
CASSESSGRTDTQYF TGTGCCAGCAGTGAAAGTAGCGGCAGAACAGATACGCAGTATTTT . . TRBJ2-3 TRBV6-1
CASSEALREKLFF TGTGCCAGCAGTGAAGCGCTTAGGGAAAAACTGTTTTTT . . TRBJ1-4 TRBV2
CASGRDAKPPTYYEQYF TGTGCTAGTGGAAGAGATGCCAAACCCCCGACCTACTACGAGCAGTACTTC . . TRBJ2-7 TRBV12-5
CASSWVAGGLPENYEQYF TGTGCCAGCAGTTGGGTGGCGGGAGGCCTGCCCGAGAACTACGAGCAGTACTTC TRBD2 . TRBJ2-7 TRBV28
CVSRGGYEQYF TGTGTCAGTCGGGGGGGCTACGAGCAGTACTTC TRBD2 . TRBJ2-7 TRBV28
CASSLGDTTSGEETQYF TGCGCCAGCAGCTTAGGGGACACGACTAGCGGGGAAGAGACCCAGTACTTC TRBD2 once TRBJ2-5 TRBV5-1
CASRTGVTEAFF TGTGCCAGCAGAACAGGGGTCACTGAAGCTTTCTTT TRBD1 . TRBJ1-1 TRBV7-9
CAWSVLWETGTDTQYF TGTGCCTGGAGTGTACTATGGGAGACGGGCACAGATACGCAGTATTTT . many TRBJ2-3 TRBV30